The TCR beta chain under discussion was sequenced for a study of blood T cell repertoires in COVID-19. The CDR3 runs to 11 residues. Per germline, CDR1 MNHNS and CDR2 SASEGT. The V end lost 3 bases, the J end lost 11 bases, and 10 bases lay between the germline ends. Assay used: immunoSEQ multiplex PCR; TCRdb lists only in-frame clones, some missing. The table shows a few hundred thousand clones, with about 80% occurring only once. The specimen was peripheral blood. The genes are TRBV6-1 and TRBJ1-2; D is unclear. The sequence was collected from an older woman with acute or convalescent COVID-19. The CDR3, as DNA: TGTGCCAGCAGTGAGGTCACCGGTTACACCTTC. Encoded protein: CASSEVTGYTF.